Below, one TCR beta chain is given with its context. Which antigen it targets is not known. No qualities accompany the bases; no much larger clone lies one base away. Library creation used the immunoSEQ multiplex PCR assay. Held by TCRdb, this immuneACCESS table contains in-frame sequences only and omits some clones. Under half of the omission traces to an unresolved V gene where checked; the cause of the rest is unknown. The sample table lists roughly 58,000 clones, approximately 82% of them with a count of one. The ten largest make up around 6.6% of the sample. This entry comes from a study of radiotherapy plus CTLA-4 blockade in lung cancer (dated by TCRdb to 2017 to 2018). Background on the whole study: Among the enrolled patients, about 19% had an objective response, and 31% reached disease control. What the research found in general, with its limitations: Increased serum interferon-beta after radiation, together with early dynamic changes in blood T cell clones, were reported to be the strongest predictors of response. TCR clones derived from tumors expanded in peripheral blood after treatment with radiotherapy and ipilimumab.

The study tested focal radiation therapy combined with CTLA-4 blockade (ipilimumab) in patients with chemo-refractory metastatic non-small-cell lung cancer. As encoded in the germline V gene, CDR1 is SGHTA while CDR2 is FQGNSA. The CDR3 measures 15 amino acids from cysteine to phenylalanine. Of the read, only the CDR3 DNA is kept; its 45 bases are in frame from base 1. The germline ends are 9 bases apart after V is trimmed by 4 bases and J by 0 bases. This receptor was taken from a human donor with non-small cell lung cancer whose response to radiotherapy plus ipilimumab could not be evaluated. The source material was peripheral blood, sampled from a patient treated with radiotherapy plus ipilimumab. The chain is encoded by TRBV7-2 joined to TRBJ2-2; possibly the D gene is TRBD2, per 6 matching bases. The CDR3 region reads CASSSPGANTGELFF. The sequence in DNA is TGTGCCAGCAGCTCCCCGGGAGCGAACACCGGGGAGCTGTTTTTT.